The 31 T cell receptor beta chains below all came from one sample that was sequenced in a study of blood T cell repertoires in COVID-19. TCRdb's copy holds only in-frame clones and misses some; the assay was immunoSEQ multiplex PCR. The table shows around 300,000 clones, with roughly 89% occurring only once. The specimen was peripheral blood. These receptors all stem from a woman between 35 and 50 years old who had recovered from COVID-19.

This clone has a single count. The rearrangement links TRBV19 to TRBJ2-7; 12 nucleotides line up with TRBD2. Germline CDR1 is LNHDA and CDR2 is SQIVND (reference sequence). The CDR3 totals 16 residues. J gave up 6 bases and V 7 bases, and 13 bases lay outside the gene matches. The CDR3 here is CASKTSGSPGYGEQYF. DNA for the CDR3: TGTGCCAGTAAGACTAGCGGGAGCCCCGGGTACGGCGAGCAGTACTTC.

J is TRBJ1-2 and V is TRBV7-8, with 7 nucleotides matching TRBD1. This CDR3 region has 14 residues. CDR1 is SGHVS, CDR2 FQNEAQ, per germline. Germline trimming cut 3 bases from V and 4 bases from J; bases unmatched to any gene: 5. The CDR3 DNA is TGTGCCAGCAGCTTCGACAGGGACAGCTATGGCTACACCTTC. Amino acids: CASSFDRDSYGYTF.

This clone was recorded a few times. The CDR3 region has the DNA TGTGCCAGCAGACAGGACAGGGGGGATCAGCCCCAGCATTTT. This gives the protein CASRQDRGDQPQHF. The chain is built from TRBV28 and TRBJ1-5, with 10 bases matching TRBD1. V shed 6 bases, J shed 5 bases, and the junction held 4 bases outside the gene matches. Germline V gene lookup returns CDR1 MDHEN and CDR2 SYDVKM. This CDR3 region has 14 residues. The variable domain in full, completed from reference TRBV28 and TRBJ1-5, reads DVKVTQSSRYLVKRTGEKVFLECVQDMDHENMFWYRQDPGLGLRLIYFSYDVKMKEKGDIPEGYSVSREKKERFSLILESASTNQTSMYLCASRQDRGDQPQHFGDGTRLSIL.

V is TRBV2 and J is TRBJ1-4; the match to TRBD1 covers 7 bases. V lost 2 bases and J lost 5; bases outside the gene matches: 5. Per the germline V gene, CDR1 is SNHLY and CDR2 is FYNNEI. The CDR3 spans 15 residues. CDR3 nucleotides: TGTGCCAGCAGTGAAACCGACAGGGTAAATGAAAAACTGTTTTTT. Encoded protein: CASSETDRVNEKLFF. Supplemented by reference TRBV2 and TRBJ1-4, the full variable domain reads EPEVTQTPSHQVTQMGQEVILRCVPISNHLYFYWYRQILGQKVEFLVSFYNNEISEKSEIFDDQFSVERPDGSNFTLKIRSTKLEDSAMYFCASSETDRVNEKLFFGSGTQLSVL.

The rearrangement uses TRBV6-5 and TRBJ1-6, with 9 bases fitting TRBD1. This CDR3 comprises 15 residues. Germline trimming cut 7 bases from V and 6 bases from J; bases unmatched to any gene: 7. Looked up from germline, CDR1 is MNHEY and CDR2 is SVGAGI. CDR3 protein: CASTETGQGNSPLHF. The CDR3 nucleotides are TGTGCCAGCACGGAAACGGGACAGGGTAATTCACCCCTCCACTTT.

The CDR3 DNA reads as TGTGCCAGCAGCTCCATGGAGGGGCCTGGCTACACCTTC. As protein: CASSSMEGPGYTF. The genes are TRBV7-6 and TRBJ1-2, with a weak D call TRBD1 (5 bases). The CDR3 totals 13 residues. CDR1 and CDR2 from the germline V gene are SGHVS and FNYEAQ. Trimming stripped 4 bases from V and 7 bases from J, with 13 bases between.

The chain employs TRBV5-1 and TRBJ2-7, with a tentative D call TRBD2 (6 bases). Germline CDR1 reads SGHRS; CDR2 reads YFSETQ. The ends were cut back, 0 bases at V and 4 bases at J, with 11 bases in the middle. The CDR3 is 14 residues long. CDR3 in DNA: TGCGCCAGCAGCTTGGAGAATAGCGGATACGAGCAGTACTTC. This codes for CASSLENSGYEQYF.

The chain is built from TRBV27 and TRBJ2-5; D is possibly TRBD1 (6 bases). V was pared by 6 bases and J by 4 bases, with 12 bases between. Germline V gene sequence: CDR1 MNHEY, CDR2 SMNVEV (reference sequence). CDR3 length: 13 amino acids. CDR3 bases: TGTGCCAGCAGGGACAGAGAAAGAGAGACCCAGTACTTC. Protein product: CASRDRERETQYF.

The V and J genes are TRBV3-1 (or the pseudogene TRBV3-2) and TRBJ2-2; 10 nucleotides match TRBD2. The CDR3 length is 17 residues. The junction had 9 bases not matched to a gene; V was cut back by 2 bases and J by 6 bases. The V gene's germline CDR1 is LGHDT and CDR2 YNNKEL (reference sequence). In DNA, the CDR3 is TGTGCCAGCAGCCAAAGTGCTAGCGGGAGATCTGCCGGGGAGCTGTTTTTT. As protein: CASSQSASGRSAGELFF.

The V gene is TRBV7-2, the J gene TRBJ2-5; no reliable D call. This CDR3 has 12 residues. Germline V gives CDR1 SGHTA, CDR2 FQGNSA. V lost 1 base and J lost 8, with 8 bases in between. The CDR3 is CASSLDVSTQYF. CDR3 DNA sequence: TGTGCCAGCAGCTTAGATGTGTCTACCCAGTACTTC.

The chain recombines TRBV7-9 with TRBJ1-1; the match to TRBD1 covers 7 bases. CDR3 size: 18 residues. Germline CDR1 is SEHNR and CDR2 is FQNEAQ (reference sequence). After removal of 5 bases from V and 7 bases from J, the junction contained 22 bases not matched to a gene. The CDR3 loop is CASSPTPGQHLGGSEAFF. The CDR3 region has the DNA TGTGCCAGCAGCCCTACTCCGGGACAGCACCTCGGAGGTAGTGAAGCTTTCTTT.

In DNA, the CDR3 is TGTGCCAGCAGTGGCGGGACTAGCGGGAGCACAGATACGCAGTATTTT. This translates into CASSGGTSGSTDTQYF. The V and J genes are TRBV5-8 and TRBJ2-3, with 12 nucleotides matching TRBD2. The CDR3 consists of 16 residues. V shed 5 bases, J shed 0 bases, and the junction held 4 bases outside the gene matches. CDR1 and CDR2 from the germline V gene are SGHTS and YDEGEE.

The genes are TRBV6-5 and TRBJ1-1, with unresolved D. Per the germline V gene, CDR1 is MNHEY and CDR2 is SVGAGI. The CDR3 is 13 residues long. Between the trimmed V and J ends, which lost 6 bases and 8 bases, there was a span of 16 bases. Written as DNA, the CDR3 is TGTGCCAGCAGCCTTAGAGGAAGGGAGGAAGCTTTCTTT. It encodes CASSLRGREEAFF.

The rearrangement links TRBV24-1 to TRBJ2-2; TRBD2 is a possible D gene (6 bases). Between the trimmed V and J ends, which lost 5 bases and 4 bases, there was a span of 22 bases. Germline CDR1 reads KGHDR; CDR2 reads SFDVKD. The CDR3 covers 18 residues. CDR3 sequence: CATSGPGSGLPTTGELFF. DNA for the CDR3: TGTGCCACCAGTGGTCCAGGATCGGGACTCCCGACCACCGGGGAGCTGTTTTTT.

This sequence joins TRBV12-3 or TRBV12-4 and TRBJ1-2; weak D call: TRBD1 (5 bases). With 4 bases removed from V and 3 bases from J, the gap between germline ends came to 9 bases. The length of the CDR3 is 13 residues. CDR3 sequence: CASSWEGDYGYTF. For the CDR3, the DNA is TGTGCCAGCAGTTGGGAAGGGGACTATGGCTACACCTTC.

The CDR3 sequence is CASSTTGYEQFF. CDR3 nucleotide sequence: TGTGCCAGCAGCACCACAGGGTATGAGCAGTTCTTC. V is TRBV11-3 and J is TRBJ2-1, with D possibly being TRBD1 (6 bases). This CDR3 contains 12 residues. Per germline, CDR1 SGHNT and CDR2 YENEEA. The V and J ends lost 5 bases and 8 bases respectively, with 10 bases between them.

This clone was counted a few times. The chain couples TRBV2 to TRBJ1-1; 7 bases agree with TRBD1. With V trimmed by 6 bases and J by 0 bases, 4 bases remained unmatched. The germline V gene has CDR1 SNHLY and CDR2 FYNNEI. The CDR3 contains 14 residues. The DNA for the CDR3 is TGTGCCAGCAGCCCGGGACAGATGAACACTGAAGCTTTCTTT. Translation: CASSPGQMNTEAFF.

The gene calls are TRBV27 and TRBJ1-2, with 9 bases fitting TRBD1. V dropped 5 bases and J dropped 2; count of bases not matched to a gene: 12. Germline V gene lookup returns CDR1 MNHEY and CDR2 SMNVEV (reference sequence). The CDR3 has 17 residues. The CDR3, as DNA: TGTGCCAGCAGTCCCACTAGGACAGGGGCTGGAAACTATGGCTACACCTTC. Residues: CASSPTRTGAGNYGYTF.

This rearrangement joins TRBV3-1 (or the pseudogene TRBV3-2) to TRBJ2-7; 8 nucleotides line up with TRBD2. Per the germline V gene, CDR1 is LGHDT and CDR2 is YNNKEL (reference sequence). The V and J ends lost 4 bases and 3 bases, in that order; junction bases with no gene match: 5. The CDR3 runs to 14 residues. The CDR3 DNA reads as TGTGCCAGCAGCCTACGGGGGGGGAGCTACGAGCAGTACTTC. As protein: CASSLRGGSYEQYF.

The genes are TRBV6-5 and TRBJ2-7; perhaps TRBD1 as D (6 bases). CDR1 is MNHEY and CDR2 is SVGAGI in the germline V gene. Trimming left V 6 bases short and J 5 bases short, with 20 bases between. The CDR3 runs 15 residues. This CDR3 is CASRRTRDKTHEQYF. The DNA for the CDR3 is TGTGCCAGCAGGAGAACTCGGGACAAAACTCACGAGCAGTACTTC.

This clone was counted once. The chain links TRBV5-4 to TRBJ2-5; 7 positions agree with TRBD2. J lost 3 bases, V lost 2 bases, and 1 base had no gene match. Germline CDR1 reads SGHNT; CDR2 reads YYREEE (reference sequence). CDR3 length: 13 residues. In nucleotides, the CDR3 is TGTGCCAGCAGCTTTCGGGGGGAAGAGACCCAGTACTTC. Translation: CASSFRGEETQYF.

The V gene is TRBV10-1, the J gene TRBJ2-7; tentatively, D is TRBD2 (5 bases). The CDR3 loop spans 14 amino acids. V was cut by 0 bases and J by 6 bases, with 12 bases left in between. Germline loops: CDR1 WNHNN, CDR2 SYGVQD (reference sequence). The CDR3 DNA sequence: TGCGCCAGCAGTGAGTCATCGGGAACCAGCGAGCAGTACTTC. Its translation: CASSESSGTSEQYF.

The gene calls are TRBV6-1 and TRBJ2-3; perhaps TRBD1 as D (6 bases). The CDR3 covers 13 residues. The V and J ends lost 3 bases and 3 bases respectively, with 7 bases between them. Germline V CDR1 and CDR2: MNHNS, SASEGT. The DNA of the CDR3 is TGTGCCAGCAGTGATAGGGGGACAGATACGCAGTATTTT. Its translation is CASSDRGTDTQYF.

This chain joins TRBV19 and TRBJ1-4; TRBD1 agrees at 7 bases. CDR1 LNHDA and CDR2 SQIVND come from the germline V gene (reference sequence). The CDR3 loop spans 19 amino acids. With 2 bases clipped from V and 5 bases from J, the junction kept 17 bases outside the gene matches. The CDR3 coding sequence is TGTGCCAGTAGTATACTTCGGGACAGCCAAACCAGTTTCAATGAAAAACTGTTTTTT. Amino acids: CASSILRDSQTSFNEKLFF.

This clone was observed a few times. V gene TRBV3-1 (or the pseudogene TRBV3-2) combines with J gene TRBJ2-1; D is uncertain. This CDR3 is built from 14 residues. Germline V CDR1 and CDR2: LGHDT, YNNKEL (reference sequence). Trimming pared 2 bases from V and 6 bases from J, leaving 11 bases between. CDR3 region: CASSQRLVLNEQFF. The DNA for the CDR3 is TGTGCCAGCAGCCAAAGGCTAGTTCTCAATGAGCAGTTCTTC.

This chain links TRBV19 with TRBJ2-7, with 12 bases matching TRBD2. The V segment lost 6 bases and the J segment 1 base; nucleotides outside the gene matches: 7. CDR1 LNHDA and CDR2 SQIVND come from the germline V gene (reference sequence). This CDR3 region has 16 residues. CDR3 DNA: TGTGCCAGTAGCGAATCCGGACTAGCGGGATCCTACGAGCAGTACTTC. This translates into CASSESGLAGSYEQYF.

V usage is TRBV28 and J usage is TRBJ2-1; TRBD2 might be the D (5 bases). V was trimmed by 1 base and J by 6 bases, leaving 13 bases between them. The germline V gene has CDR1 MDHEN and CDR2 SYDVKM. The CDR3 contains 15 residues. The CDR3 DNA reads as TGTGCCAGCAGTTTATCGGAGGCACGGGGCAATGAGCAGTTCTTC. It codes for CASSLSEARGNEQFF.

V is TRBV11-2 and J is TRBJ2-3; weak D call: TRBD1 (7 bases). V was pared by 6 bases and J by 2 bases, with 24 bases between. The CDR3 spans 18 residues. Per germline, CDR1 SGHAT and CDR2 FQNNGV. Here the CDR3 DNA reads TGTGCCAGCAGTTGGAGGGGAAGACAGGGAACGAACACAGATACGCAGTATTTT. Protein product: CASSWRGRQGTNTDTQYF.

The gene calls are TRBV24-1 and TRBJ2-1; TRBD2 matches at 10 bases. Germline loops: CDR1 KGHDR, CDR2 SFDVKD. CDR3 length: 17 residues. V lost 4 bases to trimming and J lost 7 bases; unmatched junction nucleotides: 12. For the CDR3, the DNA is TGTGCCACCAGTGACCAAGAGCTAGCGGGAGCTGTAAATGAGCAGTTCTTC. The encoded protein is CATSDQELAGAVNEQFF.

The chain links TRBV9 to TRBJ2-7, with 10 bases aligning to TRBD1. Germline V lookup: CDR1 SGDLS, CDR2 YYNGEE. This CDR3 region has 14 residues. The V and J ends lost 2 bases and 2 bases, in that order; junction bases with no gene match: 1. Here the CDR3 reads CASSVGQGPYEQYF. CDR3 in DNA: TGTGCCAGCAGCGTGGGACAGGGGCCCTACGAGCAGTACTTC.

The chain employs TRBV28 and TRBJ2-2; 7 bases map to TRBD1. Germline V gene sequence: CDR1 MDHEN, CDR2 SYDVKM. V lost 6 bases and J lost 4; bases outside the gene matches: 14. The CDR3 is 17 amino acids. The CDR3 reads CASSTPRQGSATGELFF. In DNA form, the CDR3 reads TGTGCCAGCAGCACCCCAAGACAGGGTTCGGCCACCGGGGAGCTGTTTTTT. Full variable domain (outside the CDR3, taken from reference TRBV28 and TRBJ2-2): DVKVTQSSRYLVKRTGEKVFLECVQDMDHENMFWYRQDPGLGLRLIYFSYDVKMKEKGDIPEGYSVSREKKERFSLILESASTNQTSMYLCASSTPRQGSATGELFFGEGSRLTVL.